This T cell receptor beta chain appears in the sequencing data of a study of blood T cell repertoires in COVID-19 (dated by TCRdb to the early 2020s). In terms of the full investigation: Samples from collaborators originated in the United States, Italy and Spain and spanned both the acute and convalescent phases of COVID-19. The prospective study material was composed of cDNA or gDNA derived from T cells, B-cell-depleted T cells, or PBMCs. Deeply sampled blood TCRbeta repertoires from subjects exposed to, actively infected with, or recovered from COVID-19 were included in the dataset. The repertoires were released in a freely available public database meant as a resource for research on the immune response to SARS-CoV-2. The samples were drawn from two sources: the first 160 participants of the ongoing ImmuneRACE study, and 1,200 or so subjects contributed by 6 global collaborators. The sample metadata nearly always contained a de-identified subject ID, COVID-19 status, age in years and sex. Where available, HLA class I and class II types were obtained from metadata supplied by the sample provider rather than from assay-based typing.

Samples from volunteer blood donors who had recovered from COVID-19 were contributed by a second Seattle source. Whole blood was collected in K2EDTA tubes by collaborating institutions according to the institutions' own protocols. Collaborator samples were shipped for TCRbeta analysis as frozen whole blood, isolated PBMCs, or DNA extracted from either sample type. General findings and caveats noted by the study authors: The quantity of clinical and demographic metadata differed by source and by participant and was supplied without curation.

TCRbeta CDR3 regions were amplified from genomic DNA by means of the immunoSEQ Assay, a bias-controlled multiplex PCR. Processing in the source paper ran as follows. Nucleated cell counts per sample were estimated from amplification of reference gene primers within the assay. To quantify the absolute abundance of each unique TCRbeta CDR3 rearrangement, sequence reads were collapsed and filtered. Productive Simpson clonality was computed per sample as the square root of Simpson's diversity index over productive rearrangements. This is the immuneACCESS table as TCRdb keeps it, with only in-frame sequences that have V and J called. A part of the clones is gone; compared with another copy, unresolved V genes explain less than half, and the rest is unexplained. V and J calls and clone size follow that table, whereas D and trimming were derived from the DNA. The sample includes 85,000 to 100,000 clones, with about three quarters observed a single time. The ten biggest clones cover approximately 8.9% of the sample.

Points on this clone: Its antigen is unknown. Per-base qualities were not stored, and no clone one base away is much larger.

From cysteine to phenylalanine, the CDR3 is 14 amino acids long. Only the CDR3 DNA stays, 42 bases, in frame from base 1. Germline trimming: 3 bases from V, 9 bases from J; junction bases outside gene matches: 3. The CDR1 and CDR2 encoded by the germline V gene (reference sequence) are MNHEY and SMNVEV. Sequencing was performed on peripheral blood. This clonotype was obtained from a man aged 45-65 years who had recovered from COVID-19. The chain is made from TRBV27 and TRBJ2-7, with 15 bases aligning to TRBD2. The CDR3 amino acid sequence is: CASSFTGLAGGQYF. The DNA sequence reads TGTGCCAGCAGTTTCACGGGACTAGCGGGAGGGCAGTACTTC.